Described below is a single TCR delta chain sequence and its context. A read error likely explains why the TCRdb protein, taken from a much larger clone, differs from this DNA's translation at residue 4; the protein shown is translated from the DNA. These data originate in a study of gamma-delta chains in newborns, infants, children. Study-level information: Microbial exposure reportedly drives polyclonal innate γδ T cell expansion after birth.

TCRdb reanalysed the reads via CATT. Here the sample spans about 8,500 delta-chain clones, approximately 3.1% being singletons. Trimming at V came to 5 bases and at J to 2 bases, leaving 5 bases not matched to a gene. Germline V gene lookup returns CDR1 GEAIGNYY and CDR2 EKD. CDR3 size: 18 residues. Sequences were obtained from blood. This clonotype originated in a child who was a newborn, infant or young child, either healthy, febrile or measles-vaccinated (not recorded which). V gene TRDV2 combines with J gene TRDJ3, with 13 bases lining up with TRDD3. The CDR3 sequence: CACGTGGYATWDTRQMFF. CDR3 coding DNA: TGTGCCTGTGGCACTGGGGGATACGCGACCTGGGACACCCGACAGATGTTTTTC.